Listed here are 13 T cell receptor beta chains from one sample, sequenced in a study of blood T cell repertoires in COVID-19. Profiled with immunoSEQ multiplex PCR; TCRdb holds only in-frame clones, not every one. Of around 70,000 clones detected, approximately 86% appear once; the ten largest clones hold about 6.2%. Material for sequencing was peripheral blood. Receptor source: a man aged 60 to 69 with acute or convalescent COVID-19.

This rearrangement joins TRBV6-5 to TRBJ1-1; tentative D call: TRBD1 (6 bases). This CDR3 is 12 amino acids long. V was trimmed by 10 bases and J by 1 base, leaving 10 bases between them. Germline V gene lookup returns CDR1 MNHEY and CDR2 SVGAGI. The CDR3 protein is CATSRGNTEAFF. CDR3 in DNA: TGTGCCACCAGCAGGGGGAACACTGAAGCTTTCTTT.

The chain is built from TRBV7-9 and TRBJ1-5; D might be TRBD1 (5 bases). Germline CDR1 SEHNR, CDR2 FQNEAQ (reference sequence). V was clipped by 5 bases and J by 4 bases, with 12 bases between them. This CDR3 is 14 amino acids long. The CDR3 nucleotides read TGTGCCAGCAGCCGTTCGGGGGGAAATCAGCCCCAGCATTTT. Amino acids: CASSRSGGNQPQHF.

In this sample, this clone turned up a few times. The chain uses TRBV28 and TRBJ1-3, with D unresolved. Trimming took 3 bases from V and 0 from J, leaving 15 bases between them. CDR1 and CDR2 from the germline V gene are MDHEN and SYDVKM. The CDR3 is made up of 17 amino acids. The CDR3 protein is CASSFQRTGFSGNTIYF. The CDR3 region has the DNA TGTGCCAGCAGTTTCCAAAGGACGGGGTTCTCTGGAAACACCATATATTTT. The full variable domain, with the rest looked up from reference TRBV28 and TRBJ1-3, is DVKVTQSSRYLVKRTGEKVFLECVQDMDHENMFWYRQDPGLGLRLIYFSYDVKMKEKGDIPEGYSVSREKKERFSLILESASTNQTSMYLCASSFQRTGFSGNTIYFGEGSWLTVV.

This rearrangement joins TRBV6-2 or TRBV6-3 to TRBJ2-3, with D unclear. The CDR3 loop spans 15 amino acids. V was shortened by 5 bases and J by 4 bases, with 16 bases between the two germline ends. The germline CDR1 and CDR2 sequences are MNHEY and SVGEGT. CDR3 sequence reads: CASSALGVAADTQYF. The CDR3 DNA reads TGTGCCAGCAGTGCCCTCGGCGTCGCGGCAGATACGCAGTATTTT.

This clone was seen just once. CDR3 DNA sequence: TGTGCCAGCAGGGCCGCAGGAAGGAATGAGCAGTTCTTC. Protein: CASRAAGRNEQFF. The chain recombines TRBV6-5 with TRBJ2-1; the D is unclear. Germline lookup yields CDR1 MNHEY and CDR2 SVGAGI. V dropped 6 bases and J dropped 7 bases, with 13 bases sitting between them. This CDR3 contains 13 residues.

The rearrangement joins TRBV4-1 to TRBJ1-2; no clear D gene. The CDR3 sequence is 14 residues long. V was shortened by 4 bases and J by 8 bases, with 17 bases between the two germline ends. Looked up from germline, CDR1 is MGHRA and CDR2 is YSYEKL. CDR3 protein: CASSPKFGGHGYTF. CDR3 DNA: TGCGCCAGCAGCCCGAAGTTTGGAGGGCACGGCTACACCTTC.

On this clone itself: One end of the junction fails to match germline, which may point to a read error. The rearrangement joins TRBV29-1 to TRBJ1-4; D may be TRBD1 (5 bases). There are 14 residues in the CDR3. The V gene's germline CDR1 is SQVTM and CDR2 ANQGSEA. CDR3 loop: CSVRTPLQSEKLLF. Here the CDR3 DNA reads TGCAGCGTTCGGACACCCCTCCAATCGGAAAAACTGCTTTTT.

The V gene is TRBV7-8, the J gene TRBJ1-4, with 9 positions matching TRBD1. Germline values: CDR1 SGHVS, CDR2 FQNEAQ. With V trimmed by 0 bases and J by 4 bases, 3 bases remained unmatched. CDR3 length: 16 residues. CDR3 coding DNA: TGTGCCAGCAGCTTAGCGCGACAGGGGGGTAATGAAAAACTGTTTTTT. This translates into CASSLARQGGNEKLFF.

This chain uses TRBV29-1 with TRBJ2-3; perhaps TRBD2 as D (5 bases). CDR1 is SQVTM and CDR2 is ANQGSEA in the germline V gene. CDR3 length: 13 residues. The V and J ends lost 3 bases and 6 bases respectively, with 13 bases between them. CDR3 residues: CSVDVGVPDTQYF. Written as DNA, the CDR3 is TGCAGCGTTGACGTCGGGGTCCCCGATACGCAGTATTTT.

V usage is TRBV19 and J usage is TRBJ2-2; 7 bases agree with TRBD1. Trimming at V came to 0 bases and at J to 3 bases, leaving 10 bases not matched to a gene. In germline, CDR1 is LNHDA, CDR2 SQIVND (reference sequence). The length of the CDR3 is 18 residues. The CDR3 DNA reads TGTGCCAGTAGTATAGACTCTAGACAGGGAACGTACACCGGGGAGCTGTTTTTT. This encodes CASSIDSRQGTYTGELFF.

This clone has more than one count but fewer than ten. The V gene is TRBV13, the J gene TRBJ1-4; 7 bases match TRBD1. V lost 3 bases and J lost 7; bases outside the gene matches: 14. The CDR3 loop spans 17 amino acids. Germline CDR1 reads PRHDT; CDR2 reads FYEKMQ (reference sequence). The CDR3 sequence: CASSFRLGGGGGEKLFF. The CDR3 nucleotides are TGTGCCAGCAGCTTCCGCTTAGGGGGCGGAGGTGGTGAAAAACTGTTTTTT.

The V call is TRBV6-2 or TRBV6-3, the J call TRBJ2-7, with 9 bases identical to TRBD2. Trimming took 6 bases from V and 7 from J; bases not matched to a gene: 10. The length of the CDR3 is 14 residues. The germline V gene has CDR1 MNHEY and CDR2 SVGEGT. CDR3 sequence reads: CASRPSGAEGEQYV. Here the CDR3 DNA reads TGTGCCAGCAGGCCTAGCGGGGCCGAAGGGGAGCAGTACGTC.

The V gene is TRBV7-2, the J gene TRBJ1-1; the D gene is possibly TRBD1 (6 bases). Germline assignment: CDR1 SGHTA and CDR2 FQGNSA. Trimming took off 3 bases at V and 1 base at J, with 15 bases between the two ends. The CDR3 is 16 amino acids. The DNA for the CDR3 is TGTGCCAGCAGCTTCCTGCAGGGGCCCAGGAACACTGAAGCTTTCTTT. Translating gives CASSFLQGPRNTEAFF.